This T cell receptor (beta chain) was captured by sequencing in a study of T cells after yellow fever vaccination. MiXCR was run by TCRdb on the 5' RACE reads, yielding one entry per CDR3 protein. The data show 170,000 or so distinct CDR3 sequences, about 6% seen once. The sample holds many counts of this clonotype. The specimen comprised CD4+ T cells sorted from PBMCs, sampled on the day of the first yellow fever vaccination. The origin of this receptor is a man aged 18 to 30 who received the YFV17D yellow fever vaccine.

CDR3 DNA: TGTGCCAGCAGCTTAGCGACGGGGGCCTACGAGCAGTACTTC. It is translated as CASSLATGAYEQYF. The chain links TRBV7-2 to TRBJ2-7; a possible D gene is TRBD2 (6 bases). The CDR3 is 14 amino acids. Germline values: CDR1 SGHTA, CDR2 FQGNSA. V was clipped by 0 bases and J by 2 bases, with 8 bases between them.